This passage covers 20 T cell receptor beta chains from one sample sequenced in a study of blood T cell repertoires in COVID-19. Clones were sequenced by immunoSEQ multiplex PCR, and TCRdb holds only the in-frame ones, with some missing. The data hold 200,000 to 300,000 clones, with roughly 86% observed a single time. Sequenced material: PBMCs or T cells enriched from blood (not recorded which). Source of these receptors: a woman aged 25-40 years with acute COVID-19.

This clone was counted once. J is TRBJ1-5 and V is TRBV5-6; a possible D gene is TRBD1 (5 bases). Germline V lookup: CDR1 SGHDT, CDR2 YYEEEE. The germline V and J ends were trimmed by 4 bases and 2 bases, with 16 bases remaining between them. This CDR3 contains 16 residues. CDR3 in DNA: TGTGCCAGCAGCCCCCGGGCTGGGGCTGGCAATCAGCCCCAGCATTTT. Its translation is CASSPRAGAGNQPQHF.

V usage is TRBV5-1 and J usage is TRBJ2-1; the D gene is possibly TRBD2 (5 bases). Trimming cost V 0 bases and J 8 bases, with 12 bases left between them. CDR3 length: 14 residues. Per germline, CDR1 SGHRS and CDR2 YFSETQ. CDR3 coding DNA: TGCGCCAGCAGCTTGGGTCATCGGGAAGATGAGCAGTTCTTC. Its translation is CASSLGHREDEQFF.

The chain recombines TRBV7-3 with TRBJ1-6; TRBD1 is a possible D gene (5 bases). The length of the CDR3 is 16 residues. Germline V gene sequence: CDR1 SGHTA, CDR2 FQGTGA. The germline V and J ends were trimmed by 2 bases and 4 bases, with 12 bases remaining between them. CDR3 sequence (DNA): TGTGCCAGCAGCTTATCGGGGGGTCAATATAATTCACCCCTCCACTTT. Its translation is CASSLSGGQYNSPLHF.

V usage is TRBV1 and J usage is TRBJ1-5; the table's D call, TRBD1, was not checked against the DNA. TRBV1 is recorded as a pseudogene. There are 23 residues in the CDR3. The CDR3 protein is CTSSQDPQFDSLKELYSNQPQHF. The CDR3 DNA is TGCACCAGCAGCCAAGATCCTCAATTTGACAGCCTGAAGGAACTCTATAGCAATCAGCCCCAGCATTTT.

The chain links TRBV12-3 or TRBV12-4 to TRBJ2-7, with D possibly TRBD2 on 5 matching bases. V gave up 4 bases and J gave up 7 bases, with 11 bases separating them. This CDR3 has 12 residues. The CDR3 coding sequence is TGTGCCAGCAGTTGGGCCAGCGGAGAGCAGTACTTC. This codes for CASSWASGEQYF.

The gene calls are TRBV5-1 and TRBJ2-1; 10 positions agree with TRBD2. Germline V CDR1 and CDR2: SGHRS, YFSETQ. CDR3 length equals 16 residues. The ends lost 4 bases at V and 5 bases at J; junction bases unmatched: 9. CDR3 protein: CASSDPSSGGDNEQFF. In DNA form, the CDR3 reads TGCGCCAGCAGCGACCCATCTAGCGGGGGAGACAATGAGCAGTTCTTC.

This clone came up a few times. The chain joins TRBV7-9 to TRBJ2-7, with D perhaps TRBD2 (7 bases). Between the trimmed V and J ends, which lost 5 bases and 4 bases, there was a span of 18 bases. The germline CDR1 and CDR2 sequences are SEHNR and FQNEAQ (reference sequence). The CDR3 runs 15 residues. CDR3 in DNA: TGTGCCAGCAGCCCAGAACGGGGGGCTACATACGAGCAGTACTTC. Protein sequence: CASSPERGATYEQYF.

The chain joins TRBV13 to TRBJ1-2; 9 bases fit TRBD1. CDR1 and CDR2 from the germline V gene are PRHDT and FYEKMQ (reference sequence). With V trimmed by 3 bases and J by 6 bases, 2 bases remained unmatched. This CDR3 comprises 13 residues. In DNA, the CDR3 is TGTGCCAGCAGCTTGGGGACAGGGAATGGCTACACCTTC. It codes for CASSLGTGNGYTF.

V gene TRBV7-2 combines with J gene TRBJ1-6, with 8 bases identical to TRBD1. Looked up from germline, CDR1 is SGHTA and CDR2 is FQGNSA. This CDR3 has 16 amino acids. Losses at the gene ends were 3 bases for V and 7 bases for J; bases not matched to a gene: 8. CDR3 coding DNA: TGTGCCAGCAGCTTCTACCGGACAGGGTCAAATTCACCCCTCCACTTT. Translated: CASSFYRTGSNSPLHF.

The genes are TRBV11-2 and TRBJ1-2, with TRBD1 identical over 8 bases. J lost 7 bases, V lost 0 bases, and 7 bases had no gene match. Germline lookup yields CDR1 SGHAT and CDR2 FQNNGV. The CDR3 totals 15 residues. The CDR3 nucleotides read TGTGCCAGCAGCTTAGATGTGGGACAGGAGGGTGGCTACACCTTC. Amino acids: CASSLDVGQEGGYTF.

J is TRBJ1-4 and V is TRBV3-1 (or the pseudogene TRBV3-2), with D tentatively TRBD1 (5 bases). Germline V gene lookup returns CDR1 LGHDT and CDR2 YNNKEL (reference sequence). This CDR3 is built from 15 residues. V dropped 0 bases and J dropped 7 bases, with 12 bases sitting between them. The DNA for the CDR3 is TGTGCCAGCAGCCAAGAGGGGGGGGTGCGTGAAAAACTGTTTTTT. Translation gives CASSQEGGVREKLFF.

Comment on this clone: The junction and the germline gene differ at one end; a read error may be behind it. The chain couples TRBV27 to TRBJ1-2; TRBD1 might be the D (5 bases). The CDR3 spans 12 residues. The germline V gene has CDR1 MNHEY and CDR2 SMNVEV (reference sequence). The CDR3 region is CASKGAQGRCSF. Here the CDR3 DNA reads TGTGCCAGCAAAGGGGCCCAAGGGCGGTGTAGCTTC.

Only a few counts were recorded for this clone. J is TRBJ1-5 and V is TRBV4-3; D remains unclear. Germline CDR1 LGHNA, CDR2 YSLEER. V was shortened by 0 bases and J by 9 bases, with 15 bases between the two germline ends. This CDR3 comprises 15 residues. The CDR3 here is CASSQERVQVGPQHF. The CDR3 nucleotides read TGCGCCAGCAGCCAAGAACGTGTGCAGGTCGGGCCCCAGCATTTT.

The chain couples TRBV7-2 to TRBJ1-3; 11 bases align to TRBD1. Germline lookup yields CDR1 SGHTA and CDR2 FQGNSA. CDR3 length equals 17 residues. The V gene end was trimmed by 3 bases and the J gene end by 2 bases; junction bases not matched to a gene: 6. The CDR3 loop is CASSFSGTGGTGNTIYF. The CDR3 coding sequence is TGTGCCAGCAGCTTCTCCGGGACAGGGGGGACTGGAAACACCATATATTTT.

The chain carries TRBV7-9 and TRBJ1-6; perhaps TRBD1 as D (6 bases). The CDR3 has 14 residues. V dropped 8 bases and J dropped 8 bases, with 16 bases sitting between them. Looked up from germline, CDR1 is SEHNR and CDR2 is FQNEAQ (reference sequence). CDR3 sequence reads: CASRPAGVDSPLHF. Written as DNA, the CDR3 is TGTGCCAGCCGCCCAGCAGGGGTAGATTCACCCCTCCACTTT.

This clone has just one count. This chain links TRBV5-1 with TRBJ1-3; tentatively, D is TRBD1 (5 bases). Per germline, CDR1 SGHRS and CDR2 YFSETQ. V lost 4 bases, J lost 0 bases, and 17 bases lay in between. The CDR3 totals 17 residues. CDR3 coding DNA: TGCGCCAGCAGCCAACCGGCTACAGGAGACTCTGGAAACACCATATATTTT. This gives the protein CASSQPATGDSGNTIYF. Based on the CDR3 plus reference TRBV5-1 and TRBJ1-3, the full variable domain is KAGVTQTPRYLIKTRGQQVTLSCSPISGHRSVSWYQQTPGQGLQFLFEYFSETQRNKGNFPGRFSGRQFSNSRSEMNVSTLELGDSALYLCASSQPATGDSGNTIYFGEGSWLTVV.

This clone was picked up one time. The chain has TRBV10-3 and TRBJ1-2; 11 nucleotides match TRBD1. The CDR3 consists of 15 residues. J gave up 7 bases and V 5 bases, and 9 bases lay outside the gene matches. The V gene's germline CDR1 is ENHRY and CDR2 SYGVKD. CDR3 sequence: CAISPVGTGGTGYTF. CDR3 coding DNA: TGTGCCATCAGTCCCGTTGGGACAGGGGGTACTGGCTACACCTTC.

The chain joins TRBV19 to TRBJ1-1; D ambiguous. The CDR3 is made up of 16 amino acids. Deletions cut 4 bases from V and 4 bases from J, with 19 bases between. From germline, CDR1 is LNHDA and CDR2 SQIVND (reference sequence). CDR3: CASSKAGRSAGTEAFF. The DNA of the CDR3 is TGTGCCAGTAGTAAGGCAGGTCGTTCGGCTGGCACTGAAGCTTTCTTT.

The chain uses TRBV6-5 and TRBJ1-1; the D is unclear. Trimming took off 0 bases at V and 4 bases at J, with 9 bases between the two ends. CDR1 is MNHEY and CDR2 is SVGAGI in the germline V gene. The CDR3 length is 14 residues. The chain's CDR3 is CASSYSEEPTEAFF. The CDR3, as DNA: TGTGCCAGCAGTTACTCGGAGGAGCCCACTGAAGCTTTCTTT.

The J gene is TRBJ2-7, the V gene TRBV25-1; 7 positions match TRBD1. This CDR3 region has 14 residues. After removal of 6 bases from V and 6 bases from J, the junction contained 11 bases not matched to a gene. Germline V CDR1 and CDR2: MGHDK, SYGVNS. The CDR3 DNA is TGTGCCAGCAGCATACTAGGGACAGAGGGCGAGCAGTACTTC. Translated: CASSILGTEGEQYF.